This is a list of T cell receptor beta chains from one sample in a study of CD8 T cells in Susac syndrome. TCRdb recomputed calls from the immunoSEQ multiplex PCR reads with MiXCR, one row per CDR3 protein. The sample yields under 200,000 distinct CDR3 sequences, 90% to 97% seen once. Sequencing was carried out using CD4+ T cells from PBMCs. All receptors come from a human donor with Susac syndrome. Each CDR3 is given with its conserved first and last residue. A D gene is named only where the DNA matches it firmly. Not every row has a clone size; where given, it reads once, few, many or a size class.

>TRBV12-3/TRBV12-4|once|TRBJ1-2|NA
CASSLDSVLYGYTF
TGTGCCAGCAGTTTAGATTCAGTCCTCTATGGCTACACCTTC
>TRBV20-1|NA|TRBJ1-2|NA
CSARDPTQVAGWGGYTF
TGCAGTGCTAGAGATCCAACCCAGGTGGCAGGATGGGGCGGCTACACCTTC
>TRBV7-8|NA|TRBJ2-3|NA
CASSPFQTTDTQYF
TGTGCCAGCAGCCCTTTTCAGACTACAGATACGCAGTATTTT
>TRBV24-1|NA|TRBJ2-1|TRBD1
CATSEGRRGPGNEQFF
TGTGCCACCAGTGAGGGACGCAGGGGGCCGGGCAATGAGCAGTTCTTC
>TRBV3-1|once|TRBJ2-1|NA
CASSQDGAGYNEQFF
TGTGCCAGCAGCCAAGATGGGGCAGGATACAATGAGCAGTTCTTC
>TRBV4-2|NA|TRBJ1-2|NA
CASSQDTAGGGYTF
TGTGCCAGCAGCCAAGATACGGCAGGTGGTGGCTACACCTTC
>TRBV24-1|NA|TRBJ1-2|NA
CATSDATDYGYTF
TGTGCCACCAGTGATGCTACGGACTATGGCTACACCTTC
>TRBV3-1|NA|TRBJ1-1|NA
CASSRRGVNTEAFF
TGTGCCAGCAGCCGGAGGGGGGTGAACACTGAAGCTTTCTTT
>TRBV28|NA|TRBJ2-3|NA
CATSQSSTDTQYF
TGTGCCACCTCGCAGTCTAGCACAGATACGCAGTATTTT
>TRBV28|NA|TRBJ2-2|TRBD1
CASSKTGQANTGELFF
TGTGCCAGCAGCAAAACCGGACAGGCGAACACCGGGGAGCTGTTTTTT
>TRBV28|NA|TRBJ1-6|NA
CASSFRGSPLHF
TGTGCCAGCAGTTTTAGGGGTTCACCCCTCCACTTT
>TRBV29-1|once|TRBJ1-1|NA
CSVPRDGLVSEAFF
TGCAGCGTCCCTCGGGACGGATTAGTTAGTGAAGCTTTCTTT
>TRBV14|NA|TRBJ1-1|TRBD1
CASSQDRTTEAFF
TGTGCCAGCAGCCAGGACAGGACCACTGAAGCTTTCTTT
>TRBV6-2/TRBV6-3|NA|TRBJ1-2|NA
CASTPREDYGYTF
TGTGCCAGCACGCCCCGGGAGGACTATGGCTACACCTTC
>TRBV3-1|NA|TRBJ1-2|NA
CASSQVDGYTF
TGTGCCAGCAGCCAAGTAGATGGCTACACCTTC
>TRBV15|NA|TRBJ1-2|NA
CATSSDPQDGPGYGYTF
TGTGCCACCAGCAGTGACCCCCAGGACGGCCCGGGGTATGGCTACACCTTC
>TRBV5-6|NA|TRBJ2-1|TRBD2
CASSLPTSGGLYNEQFF
TGTGCCAGCAGCTTGCCGACTAGCGGGGGACTATACAATGAGCAGTTCTTC
>TRBV4-3|NA|TRBJ2-7|NA
CASSRSGGSSYEQYF
TGCGCCAGCAGCCGCTCCGGTGGCTCATCCTACGAGCAGTACTTC
>TRBV3-1|NA|TRBJ2-5|NA
CASSQDRPGRETQYF
TGTGCCAGCAGCCAAGATCGGCCGGGACGGGAGACCCAGTACTTC
>TRBV19|NA|TRBJ1-2|NA
CASSPRGANYGYTF
TGTGCCAGTAGCCCACGTGGTGCCAACTATGGCTACACCTTC
>TRBV28|once|TRBJ1-5|NA
CAIVQGFGNQPQHF
TGTGCCATCGTACAGGGATTCGGCAATCAGCCCCAGCATTTT
>TRBV13|NA|TRBJ1-2|NA
CASSLGRQRNTF
TGTGCCAGCAGCTTAGGTCGGCAGAGGAACACCTTC
>TRBV7-8|NA|TRBJ1-1|NA
CASSSSGYEAEAFF
TGTGCCAGCAGCTCCTCCGGGTACGAGGCTGAAGCTTTCTTT
>TRBV6-2/TRBV6-3|NA|TRBJ2-5|TRBD2
CASSAPPGLAPETQYF
TGTGCCAGCAGTGCGCCGCCGGGACTAGCGCCCGAGACCCAGTACTTC
>TRBV20-1|NA|TRBJ2-1|TRBD2
CSARDWGTRLNNEQFF
TGCAGTGCTAGAGATTGGGGGACTAGGCTCAACAATGAGCAGTTCTTC
>TRBV4-2|NA|TRBJ2-1|TRBD2
CASSPGTRLAGVNEQFF
TGTGCCAGCAGCCCTGGGACCCGACTAGCGGGAGTCAATGAGCAGTTCTTC
>TRBV30|NA|TRBJ2-7|TRBD2
CAWGGTSLNEQYF
TGTGCCTGGGGCGGGACTAGCCTTAACGAGCAGTACTTC
>TRBV30|NA|TRBJ2-1|NA
CAWSGTSFNEQFF
TGTGCCTGGAGTGGCACTAGTTTCAATGAGCAGTTCTTC
>TRBV20-1|NA|TRBJ2-7|NA
CSVGLRAYEQYF
TGCAGTGTCGGCCTCCGCGCCTACGAGCAGTACTTC
>TRBV9|NA|TRBJ1-3|NA
CASSADPSPVKNTIYF
TGTGCCAGCAGCGCCGACCCTTCACCCGTTAAAAACACCATATATTTT
>TRBV4-1|NA|TRBJ1-2|NA
CASSQPAAGARGYTF
TGCGCCAGCAGCCAACCTGCGGCAGGGGCTCGTGGCTACACCTTC
>TRBV3-1|NA|TRBJ2-3|NA
CASTAGATDTQYF
TGTGCCAGCACTGCGGGGGCAACAGATACGCAGTATTTT
>TRBV7-2|NA|TRBJ1-1|NA
CASSLVGGESNYEAFF
TGTGCCAGCAGCTTAGTGGGTGGGGAATCGAACTATGAAGCTTTCTTT
>TRBV2|NA|TRBJ1-1|NA
CASSETGGDTEAFF
TGTGCCAGCAGTGAGACAGGCGGGGACACTGAAGCTTTCTTT
>TRBV15|NA|TRBJ2-5|NA
CATSRVAIQETQYF
TGTGCCACCAGCAGAGTGGCGATCCAAGAGACCCAGTACTTC
>TRBV29-1|NA|TRBJ2-3|TRBD1
CSVGVRGQSTDTQYF
TGCAGCGTTGGGGTTCGGGGACAGAGCACAGATACGCAGTATTTT
>TRBV29-1|NA|TRBJ2-3|NA
CSVEEGSRADTQYF
TGCAGCGTTGAAGAGGGCAGTCGGGCAGATACGCAGTATTTT
>TRBV7-2|few|TRBJ1-4|NA
CASSNTALRAEKLFF
TGTGCCAGCAGCAATACAGCCCTCCGGGCCGAAAAACTGTTTTTT
>TRBV27|NA|TRBJ2-3|TRBD1
CASRQQGRGADTQYF
TGTGCCAGCAGACAACAGGGGCGAGGCGCAGATACGCAGTATTTT
>TRBV11-2|NA|TRBJ2-3|TRBD2
CASSAQLAGGYTQYF
TGTGCCAGCAGCGCTCAACTAGCGGGAGGCTATACGCAGTATTTT
>TRBV7-2|NA|TRBJ2-5|NA
CASSPGVSQETQYF
TGTGCCAGCAGCCCAGGGGTCAGCCAAGAGACCCAGTACTTC
>TRBV29-1|NA|TRBJ2-1|NA
CGSRAYSYNEQFF
TGCGGTAGCCGGGCCTACTCCTACAATGAGCAGTTCTTC
>TRBV6-5|NA|TRBJ2-3|NA
CASRDTSTDTQYF
TGTGCCAGCCGGGACACCAGCACAGATACGCAGTATTTT
>TRBV7-9|NA|TRBJ2-5|TRBD1
CASSFGPGRGRLETQYF
TGTGCCAGCAGCTTCGGTCCCGGCAGGGGGCGGTTAGAGACCCAGTACTTC
>TRBV30|NA|TRBJ2-7|NA
CAWSPKYHSPYEQYF
TGTGCCTGGAGTCCCAAATACCACAGTCCCTACGAGCAGTACTTC
>TRBV2|NA|TRBJ2-1|TRBD2
CASSEETSGRHEQFF
TGTGCCAGCAGTGAAGAGACTAGCGGGAGGCATGAGCAGTTCTTC
>TRBV29-1|NA|TRBJ2-1|NA
CSVGVSQVGAEQFF
TGCAGCGTTGGAGTCTCTCAGGTCGGGGCGGAGCAGTTCTTC
>TRBV30|once|TRBJ2-4|NA
CAWSVSSIQYF
TGTGCCTGGAGCGTCTCGAGCATTCAGTACTTC
>TRBV30|few|TRBJ2-7|NA
CAWSVNLYEQYF
TGTGCCTGGAGTGTCAATTTGTACGAGCAGTACTTC
>TRBV29-1|NA|TRBJ1-5|NA
CSPSHQPQHF
TGCAGCCCATCCCATCAGCCCCAGCATTTT
>TRBV10-3|NA|TRBJ2-1|NA
CAISEQGGNEQFF
TGTGCCATCAGCGAACAGGGTGGCAATGAGCAGTTCTTC